Below are 21 T cell receptor beta chains sequenced from a single sample in a study of graft-versus-host responses after intestinal transplantation. The repertoire was sequenced with immunoSEQ multiplex PCR; TCRdb's copy has only in-frame clones and lacks some. The table lists about 120,000 clones, 93% of them singletons. Antigens for these TCRs are unknown. The sequences come from unstimulated CD8+ T cells sorted from spleen or lymph node cells, collected before transplant. Receptors were obtained from a human donor who was the organ donor for an intestinal transplant.

The chain has TRBV27 and TRBJ1-1, with no clear D. CDR1 is MNHEY and CDR2 is SMNVEV in the germline V gene (reference sequence). The CDR3 runs to 14 residues. Between the trimmed V and J ends, which lost 5 bases and 1 base, there was a span of 11 bases. This CDR3 is CASSTLTQNTEAFF. The CDR3 DNA follows: TGTGCCAGCAGTACGTTGACACAGAACACTGAAGCTTTCTTT.

Comments on this clone: The sample carries other DNA sequences with the same CDR3. Written as DNA, the CDR3 is TGTGCCAGCAGTTTAGCGGGAGGTCCCTACAATGAGCAGTTCTTC. It is translated as CASSLAGGPYNEQFF. This chain joins TRBV27 and TRBJ2-1, with TRBD2 matching 8 bases. Germline lookup yields CDR1 MNHEY and CDR2 SMNVEV (reference sequence). V was clipped by 2 bases and J by 2 bases; unmatched bases: 2. The CDR3 length is 15 residues.

This clone showed up just once. The chain is built from TRBV27 and TRBJ2-7; a weak D match, TRBD2 (6 bases). There are 14 residues in the CDR3. The V gene's germline CDR1 is MNHEY and CDR2 SMNVEV (reference sequence). Trimming removed 3 bases from V and 1 base from J, with 10 bases in between. The CDR3 region has the DNA TGTGCCAGCAGTTTTGGGGGGTCATCCTACGAGCAGTACTTC. This gives the protein CASSFGGSSYEQYF.

This chain uses TRBV13 with TRBJ2-1; 7 bases map to TRBD1. Germline CDR1 reads PRHDT; CDR2 reads FYEKMQ (reference sequence). Trimming at V came to 0 bases and at J to 3 bases, leaving 5 bases not matched to a gene. The CDR3 is 16 residues long. The CDR3 DNA reads as TGTGCCAGCAGCTTAGGGACAGGGCCCTACTACAATGAGCAGTTCTTC. Protein: CASSLGTGPYYNEQFF. The whole variable domain, filled in from reference TRBV13 and TRBJ2-1, reads AAGVIQSPRHLIKEKRETATLKCYPIPRHDTVYWYQQGPGQDPQFLISFYEKMQSDKGSIPDRFSAQQFSDYHSELNMSSLELGDSALYFCASSLGTGPYYNEQFFGPGTRLTVL.

This clone was seen only once. The V and J genes are TRBV9 and TRBJ2-1, with D perhaps TRBD1 or TRBD2 (6 bases each). The CDR3 has 16 residues. Germline assignment: CDR1 SGDLS and CDR2 YYNGEE. V dropped 3 bases and J dropped 4 bases, with 17 bases sitting between them. The CDR3 DNA is TGTGCCAGCAGCGGGGGAGGTACAGGGCTGTACAATGAGCAGTTCTTC. This encodes CASSGGGTGLYNEQFF.

This chain links TRBV28 with TRBJ1-2, with D perhaps matching TRBD1 (6 bases). Germline CDR1 and CDR2: MDHEN and SYDVKM. Trimming took 5 bases from V and 6 from J, leaving 16 bases between them. The CDR3 is 14 residues long. CDR3 in amino acids: CASSLIQGWHGYTF. The CDR3 nucleotides read TGTGCCAGCAGTCTAATACAGGGATGGCATGGCTACACCTTC.

This rearrangement joins TRBV10-3 to TRBJ1-1, with 9 positions matching TRBD1. The CDR3 is 14 amino acids. V dropped 0 bases and J dropped 5; count of bases not matched to a gene: 1. The V gene's germline CDR1 is ENHRY and CDR2 SYGVKD. The CDR3 DNA is TGTGCCATCAGTGAGTCGGACAGGGGAACTGAAGCTTTCTTT. Translation: CAISESDRGTEAFF.

The chain is built from TRBV30 and TRBJ2-7; 10 positions match TRBD1. The CDR3 has 14 residues. Germline V lookup: CDR1 GTSNPN, CDR2 SVGIG (reference sequence). J lost 5 bases, V lost 0 bases, and 4 bases had no gene match. Written as DNA, the CDR3 is TGTGCCTGGAGTGTAGGGACAGGGGTCCACGAGCAGTACTTC. It translates to CAWSVGTGVHEQYF.

In its sample, this clone was seen once. This chain uses TRBV6-5 with TRBJ2-1; TRBD2 agrees at 7 bases. V shed 8 bases, J shed 4 bases, and the junction held 5 bases outside the gene matches. Germline CDR1 is MNHEY and CDR2 is SVGAGI. CDR3 size: 13 residues. The CDR3 sequence: CASGGRAYNEQFF. The CDR3 DNA sequence: TGTGCCAGCGGTGGGAGGGCGTACAATGAGCAGTTCTTC.

The chain has TRBV4-1 and TRBJ1-2; D might be TRBD1 (6 bases). Germline CDR1 reads MGHRA; CDR2 reads YSYEKL. The CDR3 has 15 amino acids. The ends were cut back, 6 bases at V and 8 bases at J, with 22 bases in the middle. CDR3 region: CASSLRVGRGEGYTF. The CDR3 bases are TGCGCCAGCAGTCTAAGAGTTGGCAGGGGAGAGGGCTACACCTTC.

The chain links TRBV19 to TRBJ1-1; 7 bases match TRBD1. The germline CDR1 and CDR2 sequences are LNHDA and SQIVND (reference sequence). The CDR3 totals 15 residues. The ends lost 3 bases at V and 3 bases at J; junction bases unmatched: 7. CDR3 sequence (DNA): TGTGCCAGTAGTATGAACAGGGGAAGGGACACTGAAGCTTTCTTT. Amino acid sequence: CASSMNRGRDTEAFF.

This chain links TRBV7-9 with TRBJ2-5; no clear D gene. Germline V gives CDR1 SEHNR, CDR2 FQNEAQ (reference sequence). CDR3 length: 13 amino acids. The germline V and J ends were trimmed by 2 bases and 2 bases, with 6 bases remaining between them. CDR3 in DNA: TGTGCCAGCAGCTTACAGCTTCAAGAGACCCAGTACTTC. Encoded protein: CASSLQLQETQYF.

The chain has TRBV30 and TRBJ1-5, with a possible D match to TRBD1 (5 bases). This CDR3 is 14 amino acids long. Germline CDR1 and CDR2: GTSNPN and SVGIG (reference sequence). V lost 2 bases to trimming and J lost 2 bases, with 10 bases between them. Here the CDR3 DNA reads TGTGCCTGGAGTTTGGGGCTCGGCAATCAGCCCCAGCATTTT. Amino acids: CAWSLGLGNQPQHF.

Remarks on this clone: This sample also contains other DNA sequences that code for the same CDR3. The V gene is TRBV9, the J gene TRBJ2-2, with D uncertain. The CDR3 extends over 12 amino acids. Trimming left V 1 base short and J 2 bases short, with 0 bases between. Per the germline V gene, CDR1 is SGDLS and CDR2 is YYNGEE. The CDR3 region is CASSVNTGELFF. In DNA, the CDR3 is TGTGCCAGCAGCGTAAACACCGGGGAGCTGTTTTTT.

This rearrangement joins TRBV6-6 to TRBJ2-5, with D maybe TRBD2 (6 bases). V shed 7 bases and J shed 2 bases, with 8 bases lying between them. The CDR3 sequence is 12 residues long. CDR1 and CDR2 from the germline V gene are MNHNY and SVGAGI (reference sequence). The chain's CDR3 is CASMAGQETQYF. CDR3 in DNA: TGTGCCAGCATGGCGGGGCAAGAGACCCAGTACTTC.

This sequence joins TRBV4-2 and TRBJ2-7; D not resolved. CDR1 and CDR2 (germline): LGHNA, YNFKEQ. CDR3 length: 15 residues. Trimming pared 0 bases from V and 5 bases from J, leaving 14 bases between. The CDR3 bases are TGTGCCAGCAGCCAAGATGGGATAAGAGGCGACGAGCAGTACTTC. Protein sequence: CASSQDGIRGDEQYF.

Notes on this clone: At one end the junction does not follow the germline gene, possibly because of a read error. This rearrangement joins TRBV2 to TRBJ1-5, with D tentatively TRBD1 (5 bases). Per the germline V gene, CDR1 is SNHLY and CDR2 is FYNNEI. The CDR3 is 16 amino acids. CDR3: CASCEARVGQYQPQHF. The CDR3 nucleotides read TGTGCCAGCTGTGAAGCCCGGGTGGGGCAGTATCAGCCCCAGCATTTT.

The V call is TRBV30, the J call TRBJ2-1, with TRBD2 matching over 10 bases. Per germline, CDR1 GTSNPN and CDR2 SVGIG (reference sequence). J lost 2 bases, V lost 2 bases, and 0 bases had no gene match. The CDR3 covers 14 residues. For the CDR3, the DNA is TGTGCCTGGAGTAGCGGGAGGGCCTACAATGAGCAGTTCTTC. It encodes CAWSSGRAYNEQFF.

This clone was picked up a small number of times. The chain couples TRBV27 to TRBJ2-7, with TRBD1 matching over 8 bases. V lost 3 bases and J lost 5; bases outside the gene matches: 3. Germline CDR1 and CDR2: MNHEY and SMNVEV (reference sequence). This CDR3 region has 13 residues. As DNA, the CDR3 is TGTGCCAGCAGTTTCCGACAGGGGCACGAGCAGTACTTC. Residues: CASSFRQGHEQYF.

This chain uses TRBV5-3 with TRBJ2-7; 9 bases map to TRBD1. TRBV5-3 is reported as an ORF; its role is uncertain. The CDR3 is 18 amino acids. With V trimmed by 4 bases and J by 4 bases, 18 bases remained unmatched. CDR3 protein: CARSTRYSRDRVIYEQYF. The CDR3 DNA reads TGTGCCAGAAGCACCAGATATAGTAGGGACAGGGTAATTTACGAGCAGTACTTC.

The chain combines TRBV7-9 with TRBJ2-7; D remains ambiguous. The CDR3 extends over 13 amino acids. V lost 6 bases to trimming and J lost 2 bases, with 11 bases between them. The germline CDR1 and CDR2 sequences are SEHNR and FQNEAQ (reference sequence). The CDR3 nucleotides read TGTGCCAGCAGTTTCGGACCTCCCTACGAGCAGTACTTC. It yields the protein CASSFGPPYEQYF.